Listed below are T cell receptor beta chains from one sample, sequenced in a study of cytomegalovirus exposure and HLA in healthy donors. Sequencing was performed with immunoSEQ multiplex PCR; in TCRdb, only in-frame clones are kept and a portion is missing. The sample includes 130,000 or so clones, roughly three fifths of them seen just once. Sequencing was carried out using PBMCs. The source is a male donor in good health and CMV-seronegative. Both conserved end residues are part of each CDR3. A D gene is named only where the DNA matches it firmly. Clone size is given for some rows only: seen once, a few or many times, or a class if the clone is expanded.

abundance,j_gene,v_gene,d_gene,CDR3aa,CDR3nt
-,TRBJ2-1,TRBV6-6,-,CASRTEPSYNEQFF,TGTGCCAGCCGGACAGAGCCCTCCTACAATGAGCAGTTCTTC
-,TRBJ2-3,TRBV6-5,TRBD2,CASSYGTSGPDTQYF,TGTGCCAGCAGTTACGGAACTAGCGGCCCAGATACGCAGTATTTT
-,TRBJ1-3,TRBV18,TRBD1,CASSTGQGSNGNTIYF,TGTGCCAGCTCAACAGGACAGGGGAGTAATGGAAACACCATATATTTT
few,TRBJ1-5,TRBV10-2,-,CASSVGGDQPQHF,TGCGCCAGCAGTGTTGGGGGGGACCAGCCCCAGCATTTT
-,TRBJ1-1,TRBV2,TRBD1,CASRTGAGTEAFF,TGTGCCAGCAGAACAGGGGCGGGCACTGAAGCTTTCTTT
-,TRBJ2-5,TRBV19,-,CASSIINPQYF,TGTGCCAGTAGTATAATAAATCCCCAGTACTTC
-,TRBJ2-7,TRBV7-9,TRBD2,CASSAKAGGFYEQYF,TGTGCCAGCAGTGCCAAAGCGGGGGGGTTCTACGAGCAGTACTTC
-,TRBJ2-7,TRBV5-1,-,CASSRTSGEDEQYF,TGCGCCAGCAGCAGAACATCGGGGGAAGACGAGCAGTACTTC
-,TRBJ1-6,TRBV27,TRBD1,CASRLTGGVDSPLHF,TGTGCCAGCAGGCTGACAGGGGGCGTTGATTCACCCCTCCACTTT
few,TRBJ1-4,TRBV2,-,CASSELGGPNEKLFF,TGTGCCAGCAGTGAACTGGGGGGTCCTAATGAAAAACTGTTTTTT
-,TRBJ1-1,TRBV28,-,CASSHDKNTEAFF,TGTGCCAGCAGTCATGACAAGAACACTGAAGCTTTCTTT
-,TRBJ2-5,TRBV6-1,-,CASTHPSWAQETQYF,TGTGCCAGCACCCATCCGAGTTGGGCCCAAGAGACCCAGTACTTC
-,TRBJ2-5,TRBV9,-,CASSHSAERTQYF,TGTGCCAGCAGCCATTCGGCGGAACGGACCCAGTACTTC
-,TRBJ2-1,TRBV9,TRBD1,CASSVGAGGEREQFF,TGTGCCAGCAGCGTAGGGGCAGGGGGTGAGCGAGAGCAGTTCTTC
-,TRBJ1-2,TRBV28,-,CASQKTGTNYGYTF,TGTGCCAGCCAGAAAACAGGAACTAACTATGGCTACACCTTC
-,TRBJ1-2,TRBV7-9,-,CASSQWEDGYTF,TGTGCCAGCAGCCAATGGGAGGATGGCTACACCTTC
-,TRBJ1-1,TRBV7-2,-,CASIMNTEAFF,TGTGCCAGCATTATGAACACTGAAGCTTTCTTT
-,TRBJ2-7,TRBV20-1,-,CSARGALEQYF,TGCAGTGCTAGAGGGGCCCTCGAGCAGTACTTC
few,TRBJ1-4,TRBV18,-,CASSPPGGRVEKLFF,TGTGCCAGCTCCCCCCCCGGGGGGCGTGTTGAAAAACTGTTTTTT
-,TRBJ1-1,TRBV11-2,TRBD1,CASSHPGQGTEAFF,TGTGCCAGCAGCCATCCCGGACAGGGCACTGAAGCTTTCTTT
-,TRBJ2-7,TRBV6-1,-,CASSEAGLGGNSYEQYF,TGTGCCAGCAGTGAAGCTGGGTTGGGGGGAAACTCCTACGAGCAGTACTTC
-,TRBJ2-7,TRBV6-1,TRBD1,CASSGDRGSSYEQYF,TGTGCCAGCAGTGGGGACAGGGGGAGCTCCTACGAGCAGTACTTC
-,TRBJ2-3,TRBV18,-,CASSPEWSQSTDTQYF,TGTGCCAGCTCACCAGAATGGTCACAAAGCACAGATACGCAGTATTTT
-,TRBJ2-7,TRBV6-1,TRBD1,CASSESAGGSYEQYF,TGTGCCAGCAGTGAATCGGCAGGGGGTAGCTACGAGCAGTACTTC
-,TRBJ2-5,TRBV9,TRBD2,CASSPLVRGTETQYF,TGTGCCAGCAGCCCTCTTGTGCGGGGGACCGAGACCCAGTACTTC
few,TRBJ1-1,TRBV7-2,-,CASSRGWNTEAFF,TGTGCCAGCAGCCGAGGGTGGAACACTGAAGCTTTCTTT
few,TRBJ2-2,TRBV7-3,TRBD1,CASSLTTGAAGELFF,TGTGCCAGCAGCTTAACAACAGGGGCGGCCGGGGAGCTGTTTTTT
few,TRBJ2-5,TRBV9,TRBD1,CASSATGEETQYF,TGTGCCAGCAGCGCCACAGGGGAAGAGACCCAGTACTTC
few,TRBJ2-4,TRBV6-6,-,CASSPLAKNIQYF,TGTGCCAGCAGTCCGTTAGCCAAAAACATTCAGTACTTC
once,TRBJ1-2,TRBV28,-,CASSLVGHAYGYTF,TGTGCCAGCAGTTTAGTTGGACATGCCTATGGCTACACCTTC
-,TRBJ1-3,TRBV19,-,CASSLRTAGNTIYF,TGTGCCAGTAGTCTTCGGACAGCCGGAAACACCATATATTTT